This TCR beta chain derives from a study of blood T cell repertoires in COVID-19. Sequencing was performed with immunoSEQ multiplex PCR; in TCRdb, only in-frame clones are kept and a portion is missing. The sample includes about 270,000 clones, about 85% seen only once; the top ten take 13%. The CDR3 consists of 13 residues. Germline lookup yields CDR1 SEHNR and CDR2 FQNEAQ (reference sequence). V was clipped by 4 bases and J by 2 bases, with 8 bases between them. This rearrangement joins TRBV7-9 to TRBJ2-5; no clear D. Sequences were obtained from peripheral blood. This TCR was recovered from a human donor in a cohort sampled during active COVID-19. The CDR3 bases are TGTGCCAGCAGCTCAAGAGGTCAAGAGACCCAGTACTTC. Translated: CASSSRGQETQYF.